This T cell receptor (beta chain) was documented in a study of T cells in Graves' hyperthyroidism and ophthalmopathy. Hyperthyroidism of Graves' type that showed no ophthalmopathy progression within 18 months was stable. Participants, patients aged 18 to 65, had newly diagnosed hyperthyroidism with a duration under 2 months. Not enrolled were patients with uncontrolled infection, other autoimmune disease, pregnancy or lactation. At least ten counts were recorded for this clonotype. Its cognate antigen is unknown. The investigators amplified TCR beta CDR3 regions from RNA transcripts. First-round RT-PCR of the TCR CDR3 relied on the HTBI primer set. A single record per CDR3 protein comes from TCRdb applying MiXCR to the multiplex PCR reads. The table lists about 400,000 distinct CDR3 sequences, under 15% of them singletons. The CDR3 length is 21 residues. Germline V gene data show CDR1 as SQVTM and CDR2 as ANQGSEA. The V gene lost 7 bases and the J gene lost 0 bases, with 34 bases spanning the gap.

Study-level findings and limits: In validation, the model predicted ophthalmopathy. These predictions came a median about 6.5 months before onset.

The clonotype comes from a woman younger than 35 with Graves' hyperthyroidism. This chain connects TRBV29-1 to TRBJ2-1; tentatively, D is TRBD2 (6 bases). Source material: blood. The chain's CDR3 is CSAGGPSTFSGAQSSYNEQFF. The CDR3 bases are TGCAGCGCTGGCGGCCCCAGCACCTTTAGCGGTGCACAGAGCTCCTACAATGAGCAGTTCTTC.